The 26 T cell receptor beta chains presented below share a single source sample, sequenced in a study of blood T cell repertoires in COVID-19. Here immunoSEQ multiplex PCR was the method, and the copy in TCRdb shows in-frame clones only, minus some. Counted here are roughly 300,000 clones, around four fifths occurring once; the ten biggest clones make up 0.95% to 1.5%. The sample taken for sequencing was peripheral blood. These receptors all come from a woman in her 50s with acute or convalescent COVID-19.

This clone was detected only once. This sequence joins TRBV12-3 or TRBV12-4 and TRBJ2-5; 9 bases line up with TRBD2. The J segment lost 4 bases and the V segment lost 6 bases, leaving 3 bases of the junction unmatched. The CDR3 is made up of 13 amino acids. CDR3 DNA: TGTGCCAGCAGCCAGACTAGCGGAGAGACCCAGTACTTC. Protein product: CASSQTSGETQYF.

CDR3 in amino acids: CASSPGQGTGELFF. DNA for the CDR3: TGTGCCAGCTCACCGGGACAGGGGACCGGGGAGCTGTTTTTT. The rearrangement joins TRBV18 to TRBJ2-2; 10 bases are a match to TRBD1. Germline values: CDR1 KGHSH, CDR2 LQKENI. The CDR3 spans 14 residues. The J segment lost 5 bases and the V segment lost 3 bases, leaving 0 bases of the junction unmatched. The entire variable domain, with the rest obtained from reference TRBV18 and TRBJ2-2, is as follows: NAGVMQNPRHLVRRRGQEARLRCSPMKGHSHVYWYRQLPEEGLKFMVYLQKENIIDESGMPKERFSAEFPKEGPSILRIQQVVRGDSAAYFCASSPGQGTGELFFGEGSRLTVL.

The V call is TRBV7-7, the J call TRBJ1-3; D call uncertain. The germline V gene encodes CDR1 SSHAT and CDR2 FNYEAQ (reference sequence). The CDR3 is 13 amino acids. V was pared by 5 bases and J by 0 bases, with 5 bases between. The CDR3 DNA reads TGTGCCAGCAGCCTATACTCTGGAAACACCATATATTTT. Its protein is CASSLYSGNTIYF.

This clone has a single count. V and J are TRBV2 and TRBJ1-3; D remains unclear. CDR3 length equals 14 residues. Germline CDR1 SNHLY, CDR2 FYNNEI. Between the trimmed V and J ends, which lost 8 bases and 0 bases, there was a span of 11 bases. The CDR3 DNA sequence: TGTGCCAGCTGCGGAGGCACCTCTGGAAACACCATATATTTT. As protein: CASCGGTSGNTIYF.

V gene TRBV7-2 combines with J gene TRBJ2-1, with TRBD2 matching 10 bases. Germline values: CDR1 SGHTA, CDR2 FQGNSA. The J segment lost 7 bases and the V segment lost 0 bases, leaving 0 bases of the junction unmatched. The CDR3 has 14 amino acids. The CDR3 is CASSLALAGNEQFF. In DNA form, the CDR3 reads TGTGCCAGCAGCTTAGCACTAGCGGGAAATGAGCAGTTCTTC.

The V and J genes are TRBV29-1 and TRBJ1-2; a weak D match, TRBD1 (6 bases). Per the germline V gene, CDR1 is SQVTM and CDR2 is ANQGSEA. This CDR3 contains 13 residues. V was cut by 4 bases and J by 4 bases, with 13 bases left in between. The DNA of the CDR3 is TGCAGCGTTGTAGGGGGAGAGGGCTATGGCTACACCTTC. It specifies CSVVGGEGYGYTF.

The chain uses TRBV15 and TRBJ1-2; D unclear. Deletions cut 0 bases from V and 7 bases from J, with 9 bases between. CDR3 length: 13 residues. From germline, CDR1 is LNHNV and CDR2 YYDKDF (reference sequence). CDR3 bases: TGTGCCACCAGCAGAGAAACCAGAAGTGGCTACACCTTC. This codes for CATSRETRSGYTF.

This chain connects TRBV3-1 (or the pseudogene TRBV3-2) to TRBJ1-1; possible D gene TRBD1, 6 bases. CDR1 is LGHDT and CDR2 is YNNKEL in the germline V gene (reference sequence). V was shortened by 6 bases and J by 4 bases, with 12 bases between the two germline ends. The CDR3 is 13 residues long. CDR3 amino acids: CASRYDRSTEAFF. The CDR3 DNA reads TGTGCCAGCAGGTACGACAGGTCCACTGAAGCTTTCTTT.

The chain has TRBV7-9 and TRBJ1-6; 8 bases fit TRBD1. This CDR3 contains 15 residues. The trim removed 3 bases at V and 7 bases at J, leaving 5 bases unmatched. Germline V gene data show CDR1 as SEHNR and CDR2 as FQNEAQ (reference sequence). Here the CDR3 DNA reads TGTGCCAGCAGCTTTGGACAGGGCACCAATTCACCCCTCCACTTT. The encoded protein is CASSFGQGTNSPLHF.

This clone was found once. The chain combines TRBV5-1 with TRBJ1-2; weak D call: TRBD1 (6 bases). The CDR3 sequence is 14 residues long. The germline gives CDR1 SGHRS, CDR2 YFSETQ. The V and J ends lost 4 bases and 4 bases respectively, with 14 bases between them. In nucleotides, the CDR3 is TGCGCCAGCAGCCATACCGACAGGTTCTATGGCTACACCTTC. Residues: CASSHTDRFYGYTF. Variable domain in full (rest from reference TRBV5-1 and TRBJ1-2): KAGVTQTPRYLIKTRGQQVTLSCSPISGHRSVSWYQQTPGQGLQFLFEYFSETQRNKGNFPGRFSGRQFSNSRSEMNVSTLELGDSALYLCASSHTDRFYGYTFGSGTRLTVV.

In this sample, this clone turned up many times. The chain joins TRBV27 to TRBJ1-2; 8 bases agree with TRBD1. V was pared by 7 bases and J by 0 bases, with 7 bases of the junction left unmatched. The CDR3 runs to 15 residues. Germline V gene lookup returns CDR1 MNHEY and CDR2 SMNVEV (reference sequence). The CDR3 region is CASTAGGNSNYGYTF. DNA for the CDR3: TGTGCCAGCACCGCAGGGGGCAATTCTAACTATGGCTACACCTTC.

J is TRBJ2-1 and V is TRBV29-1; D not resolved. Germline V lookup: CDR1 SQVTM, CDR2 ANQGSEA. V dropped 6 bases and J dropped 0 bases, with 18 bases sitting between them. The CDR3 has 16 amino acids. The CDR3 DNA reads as TGCAGCGTCCCCGAATTTAACCCGAGCTCCTACAATGAGCAGTTCTTC. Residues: CSVPEFNPSSYNEQFF.

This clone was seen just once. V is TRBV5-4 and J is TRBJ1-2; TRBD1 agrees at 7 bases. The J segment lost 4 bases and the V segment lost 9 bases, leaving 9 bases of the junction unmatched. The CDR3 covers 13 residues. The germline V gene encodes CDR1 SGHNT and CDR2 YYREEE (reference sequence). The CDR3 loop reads CATTTGQLYGYTF. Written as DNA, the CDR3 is TGTGCCACCACCACGGGACAGCTCTATGGCTACACCTTC.

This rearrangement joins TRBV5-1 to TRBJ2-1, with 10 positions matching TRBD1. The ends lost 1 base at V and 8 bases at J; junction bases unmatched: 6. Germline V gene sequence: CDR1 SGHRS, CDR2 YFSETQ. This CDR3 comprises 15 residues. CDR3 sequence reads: CASSLRQGAVDEQFF. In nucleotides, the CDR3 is TGCGCCAGCAGCTTGCGACAGGGGGCGGTCGATGAGCAGTTCTTC.

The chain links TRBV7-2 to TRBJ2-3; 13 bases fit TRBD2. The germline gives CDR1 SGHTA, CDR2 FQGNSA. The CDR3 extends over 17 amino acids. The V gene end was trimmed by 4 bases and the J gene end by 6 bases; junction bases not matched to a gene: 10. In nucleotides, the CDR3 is TGTGCCAGCAGCTCCGGGACTAGCGGGGCAGGGATGGATACGCAGTATTTT. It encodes CASSSGTSGAGMDTQYF.

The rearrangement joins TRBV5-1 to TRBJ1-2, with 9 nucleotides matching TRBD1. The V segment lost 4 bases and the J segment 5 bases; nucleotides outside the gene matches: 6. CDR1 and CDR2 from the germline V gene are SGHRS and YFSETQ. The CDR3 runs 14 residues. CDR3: CASSLQGAGYGYTF. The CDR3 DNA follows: TGCGCCAGCAGCCTACAGGGGGCAGGATATGGCTACACCTTC.

The CDR3 sequence: CASSAAPREKLFF. In DNA form, the CDR3 reads TGTGCCAGCAGCGCCGCCCCTAGGGAAAAACTGTTTTTT. The genes are TRBV2 and TRBJ1-4; D is undetermined. V lost 6 bases and J lost 8, with 13 bases in between. The CDR3 is 13 residues long. In germline, CDR1 is SNHLY, CDR2 FYNNEI.

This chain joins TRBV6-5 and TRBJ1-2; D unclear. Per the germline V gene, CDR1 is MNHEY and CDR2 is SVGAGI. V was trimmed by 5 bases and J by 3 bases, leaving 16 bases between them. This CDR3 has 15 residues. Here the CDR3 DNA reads TGTGCCAGCAGTCGAGGGTCTCGGGAGGACTATGGCTACACCTTC. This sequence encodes CASSRGSREDYGYTF.

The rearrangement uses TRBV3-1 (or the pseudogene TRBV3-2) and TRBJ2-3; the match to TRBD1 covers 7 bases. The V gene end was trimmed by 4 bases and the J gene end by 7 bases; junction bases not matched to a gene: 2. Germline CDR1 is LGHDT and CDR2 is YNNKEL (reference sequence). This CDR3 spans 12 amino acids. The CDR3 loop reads CASSRDRNTQYF. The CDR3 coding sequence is TGTGCCAGCAGCCGGGACAGAAATACGCAGTATTTT.

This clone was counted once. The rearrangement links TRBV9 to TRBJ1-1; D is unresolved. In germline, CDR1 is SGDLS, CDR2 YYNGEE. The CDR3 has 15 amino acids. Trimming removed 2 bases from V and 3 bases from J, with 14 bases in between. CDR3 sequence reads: CASSVIVSGDTEAFF. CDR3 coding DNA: TGTGCCAGCAGCGTGATTGTTTCCGGGGACACTGAAGCTTTCTTT.

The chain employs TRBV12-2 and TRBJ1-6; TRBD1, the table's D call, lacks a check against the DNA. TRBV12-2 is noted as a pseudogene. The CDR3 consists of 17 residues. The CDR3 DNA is TGTGCAAGTCGCTTATGCCCGGGACAGGGTTCAGATTCACCCCTCCACTTT. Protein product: CASRLCPGQGSDSPLHF.

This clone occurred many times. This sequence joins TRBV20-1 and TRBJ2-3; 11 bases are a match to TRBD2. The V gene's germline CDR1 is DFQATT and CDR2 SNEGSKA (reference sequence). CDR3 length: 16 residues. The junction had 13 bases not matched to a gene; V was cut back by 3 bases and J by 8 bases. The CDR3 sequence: CSASVTSGATTGTQYF. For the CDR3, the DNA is TGCAGTGCTAGTGTGACTAGCGGGGCTACAACGGGTACGCAGTATTTT.

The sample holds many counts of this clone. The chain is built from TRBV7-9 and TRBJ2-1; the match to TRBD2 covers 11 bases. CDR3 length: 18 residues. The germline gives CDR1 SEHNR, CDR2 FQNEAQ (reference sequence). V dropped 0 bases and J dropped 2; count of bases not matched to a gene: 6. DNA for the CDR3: TGTGCCAGCAGCTTAGCCCCACCGGGACTAGCGGCCTACAATGAGCAGTTCTTC. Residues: CASSLAPPGLAAYNEQFF.

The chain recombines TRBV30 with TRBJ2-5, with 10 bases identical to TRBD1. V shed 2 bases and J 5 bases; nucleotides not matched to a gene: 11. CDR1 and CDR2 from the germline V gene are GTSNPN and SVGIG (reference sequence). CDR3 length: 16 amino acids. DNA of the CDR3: TGTGCCTGGAGTCCCCCGGGACAGGGGTTCGGCGAGACCCAGTACTTC. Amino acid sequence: CAWSPPGQGFGETQYF.

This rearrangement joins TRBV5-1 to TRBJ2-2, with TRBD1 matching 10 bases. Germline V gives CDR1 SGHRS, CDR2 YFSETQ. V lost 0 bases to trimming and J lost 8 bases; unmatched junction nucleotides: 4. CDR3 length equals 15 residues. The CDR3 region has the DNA TGCGCCAGCAGCTTGGGGGACAGGGGTGAAGGGGAGCTGTTTTTT. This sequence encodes CASSLGDRGEGELFF.

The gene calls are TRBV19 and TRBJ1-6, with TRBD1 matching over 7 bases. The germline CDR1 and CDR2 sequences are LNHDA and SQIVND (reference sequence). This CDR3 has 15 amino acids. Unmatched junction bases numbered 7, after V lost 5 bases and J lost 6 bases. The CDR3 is CASSRGTEVNSPLHF. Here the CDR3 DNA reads TGTGCCAGTAGTCGTGGGACAGAAGTTAATTCACCCCTCCACTTT.